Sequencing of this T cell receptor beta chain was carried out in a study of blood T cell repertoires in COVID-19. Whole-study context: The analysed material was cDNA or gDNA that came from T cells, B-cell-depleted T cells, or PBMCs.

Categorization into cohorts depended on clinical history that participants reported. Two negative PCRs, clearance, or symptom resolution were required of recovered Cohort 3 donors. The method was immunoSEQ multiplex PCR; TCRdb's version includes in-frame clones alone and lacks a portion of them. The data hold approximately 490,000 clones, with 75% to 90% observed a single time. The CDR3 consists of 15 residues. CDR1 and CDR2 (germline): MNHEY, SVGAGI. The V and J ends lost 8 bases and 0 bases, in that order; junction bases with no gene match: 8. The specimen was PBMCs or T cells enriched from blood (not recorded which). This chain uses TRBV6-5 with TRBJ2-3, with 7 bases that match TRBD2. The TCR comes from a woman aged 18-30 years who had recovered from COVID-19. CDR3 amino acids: CASEGGEESTDTQYF. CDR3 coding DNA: TGTGCCAGCGAGGGAGGGGAAGAGAGCACAGATACGCAGTATTTT.